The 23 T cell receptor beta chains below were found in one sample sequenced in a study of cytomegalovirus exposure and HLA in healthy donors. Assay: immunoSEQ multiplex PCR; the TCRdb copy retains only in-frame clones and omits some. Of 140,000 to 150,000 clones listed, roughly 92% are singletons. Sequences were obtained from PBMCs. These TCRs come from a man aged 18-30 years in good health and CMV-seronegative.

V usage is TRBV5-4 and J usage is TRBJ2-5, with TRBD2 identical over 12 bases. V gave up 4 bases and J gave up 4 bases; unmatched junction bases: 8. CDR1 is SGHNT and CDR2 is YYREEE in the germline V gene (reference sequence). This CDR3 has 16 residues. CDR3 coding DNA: TGTGCCAGCAGCCCCACTAGCGGGAGGTTGGGAGAGACCCAGTACTTC. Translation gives CASSPTSGRLGETQYF.

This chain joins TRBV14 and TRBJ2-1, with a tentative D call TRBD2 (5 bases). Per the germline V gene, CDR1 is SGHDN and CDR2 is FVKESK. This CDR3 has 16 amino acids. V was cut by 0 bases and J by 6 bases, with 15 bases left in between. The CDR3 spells CASSQEEAPRRNEQFF. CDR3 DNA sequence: TGTGCCAGCAGCCAAGAGGAGGCCCCTCGGCGCAATGAGCAGTTCTTC.

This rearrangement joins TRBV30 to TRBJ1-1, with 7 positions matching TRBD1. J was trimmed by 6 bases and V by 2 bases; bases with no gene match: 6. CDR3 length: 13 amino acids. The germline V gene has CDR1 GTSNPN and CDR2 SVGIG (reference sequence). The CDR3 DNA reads TGTGCCTGGAGTTTGAAGGGGGCAGCTGAAGCTTTCTTT. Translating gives CAWSLKGAAEAFF.

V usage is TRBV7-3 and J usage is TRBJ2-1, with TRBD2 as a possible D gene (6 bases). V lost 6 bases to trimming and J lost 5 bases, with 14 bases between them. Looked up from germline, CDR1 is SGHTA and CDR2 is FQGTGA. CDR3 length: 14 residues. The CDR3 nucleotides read TGTGCCAGCAGTGTAGCGGACCAGAACAATGAGCAGTTCTTC. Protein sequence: CASSVADQNNEQFF. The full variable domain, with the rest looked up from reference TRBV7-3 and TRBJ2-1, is GAGVSQTPSNKVTEKGKYVELRCDPISGHTALYWYRQSLGQGPEFLIYFQGTGAADDSGLPNDRFFAVRPEGSVSTLKIQRTERGDSAVYLCASSVADQNNEQFFGPGTRLTVL.

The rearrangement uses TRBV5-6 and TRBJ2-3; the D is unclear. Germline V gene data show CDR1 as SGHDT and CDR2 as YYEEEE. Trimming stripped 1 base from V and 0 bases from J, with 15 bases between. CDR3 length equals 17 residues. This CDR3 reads CASSLLTEQSSTDTQYF. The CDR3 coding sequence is TGTGCCAGCAGCTTGTTAACCGAACAGAGTAGCACAGATACGCAGTATTTT. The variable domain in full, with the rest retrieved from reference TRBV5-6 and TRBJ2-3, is DAGVTQSPTHLIKTRGQQVTLRCSPKSGHDTVSWYQQALGQGPQFIFQYYEEEERQRGNFPDRFSGHQFPNYSSELNVNALLLGDSALYLCASSLLTEQSSTDTQYFGPGTRLTVL.

The CDR3 bases are TGTGCCAGCAGTTTTACCGGGACAGGGACCACCATATATTTT. Translation gives CASSFTGTGTTIYF. V and J are TRBV27 and TRBJ1-3; 9 bases are a match to TRBD1. Looked up from germline, CDR1 is MNHEY and CDR2 is SMNVEV (reference sequence). With V trimmed by 3 bases and J by 9 bases, 6 bases remained unmatched. This CDR3 contains 14 residues.

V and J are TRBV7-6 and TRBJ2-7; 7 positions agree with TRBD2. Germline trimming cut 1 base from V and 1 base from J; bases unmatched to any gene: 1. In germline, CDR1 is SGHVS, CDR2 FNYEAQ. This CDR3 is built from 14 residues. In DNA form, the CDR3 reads TGTGCCAGCAGCTTAGGCGGGGGATCCTACGAGCAGTACTTC. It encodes CASSLGGGSYEQYF.

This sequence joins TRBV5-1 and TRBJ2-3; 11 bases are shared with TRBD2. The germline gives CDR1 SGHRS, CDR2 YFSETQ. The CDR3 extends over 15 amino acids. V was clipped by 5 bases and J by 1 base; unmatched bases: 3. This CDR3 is CASRPTSGGTDTQYF. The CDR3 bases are TGCGCCAGCAGACCGACTAGCGGGGGCACAGATACGCAGTATTTT.

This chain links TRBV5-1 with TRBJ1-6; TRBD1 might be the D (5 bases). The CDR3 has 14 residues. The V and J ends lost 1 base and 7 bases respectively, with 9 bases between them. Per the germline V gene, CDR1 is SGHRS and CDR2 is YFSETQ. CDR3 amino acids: CASSLLTENSPLHF. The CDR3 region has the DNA TGCGCCAGCAGCTTGTTGACAGAAAATTCACCCCTCCACTTT.

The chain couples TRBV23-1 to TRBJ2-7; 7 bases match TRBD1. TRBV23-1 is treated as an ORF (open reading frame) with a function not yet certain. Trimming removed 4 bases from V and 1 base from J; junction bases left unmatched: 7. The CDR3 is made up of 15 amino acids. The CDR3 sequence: CASSPTEGQSYEQYV. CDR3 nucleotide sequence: TGCGCCAGCAGTCCCACCGAGGGACAGTCCTACGAGCAGTACGTC.

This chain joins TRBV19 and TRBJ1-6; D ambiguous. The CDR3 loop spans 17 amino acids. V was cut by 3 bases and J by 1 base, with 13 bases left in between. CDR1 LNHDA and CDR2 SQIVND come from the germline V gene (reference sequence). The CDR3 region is CASSMIGDWSYNSPLHF. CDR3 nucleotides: TGTGCCAGTAGTATGATCGGGGATTGGTCCTATAATTCACCCCTCCACTTT.

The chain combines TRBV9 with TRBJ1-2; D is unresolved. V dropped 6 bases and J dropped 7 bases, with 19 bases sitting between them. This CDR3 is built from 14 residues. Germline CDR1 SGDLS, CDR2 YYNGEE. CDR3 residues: CASKTDSLISGYTF. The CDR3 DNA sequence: TGTGCCAGCAAAACGGACTCACTTATTTCTGGCTACACCTTC.

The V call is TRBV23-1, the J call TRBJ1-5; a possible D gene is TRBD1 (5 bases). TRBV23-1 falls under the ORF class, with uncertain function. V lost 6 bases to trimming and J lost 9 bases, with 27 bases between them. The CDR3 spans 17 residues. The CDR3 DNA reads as TGCGCCAGCAGGCCCGGGAGGACATCGATGTGTGGTCGGCCCCAGCATTTT. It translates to CASRPGRTSMCGRPQHF.

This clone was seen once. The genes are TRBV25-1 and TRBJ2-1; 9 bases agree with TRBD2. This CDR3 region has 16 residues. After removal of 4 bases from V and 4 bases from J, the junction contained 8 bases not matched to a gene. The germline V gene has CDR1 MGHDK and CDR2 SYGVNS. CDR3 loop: CASSGIAGADYNEQFF. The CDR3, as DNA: TGTGCCAGCAGTGGGATAGCGGGAGCAGATTACAATGAGCAGTTCTTC. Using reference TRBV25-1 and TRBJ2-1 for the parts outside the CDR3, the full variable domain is EADIYQTPRYLVIGTGKKITLECSQTMGHDKMYWYQQDPGMELHLIHYSYGVNSTEKGDLSSESTVSRIRTEHFPLTLESARPSHTSQYLCASSGIAGADYNEQFFGPGTRLTVL.

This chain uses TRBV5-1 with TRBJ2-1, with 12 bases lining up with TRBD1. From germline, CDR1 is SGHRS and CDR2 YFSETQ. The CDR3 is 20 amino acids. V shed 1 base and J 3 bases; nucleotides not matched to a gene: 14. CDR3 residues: CASSLRAGTGGGIIYNEQFF. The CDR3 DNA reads TGCGCCAGCAGCTTGAGGGCCGGGACAGGGGGCGGAATAATCTACAATGAGCAGTTCTTC.

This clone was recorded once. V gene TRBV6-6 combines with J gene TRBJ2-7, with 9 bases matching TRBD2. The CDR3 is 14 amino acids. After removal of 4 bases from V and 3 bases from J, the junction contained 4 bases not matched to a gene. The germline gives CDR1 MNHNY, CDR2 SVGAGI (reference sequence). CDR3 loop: CASSWNSGGYEQYF. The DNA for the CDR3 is TGTGCCAGCAGTTGGAATAGCGGGGGCTACGAGCAGTACTTC.

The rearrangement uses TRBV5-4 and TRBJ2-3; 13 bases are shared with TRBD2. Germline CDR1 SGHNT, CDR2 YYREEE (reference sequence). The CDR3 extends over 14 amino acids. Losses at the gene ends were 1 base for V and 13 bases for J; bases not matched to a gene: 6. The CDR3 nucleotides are TGTGCCAGCAGCTTGATGACTAGCGGGAGGAGTGAGTATTTT. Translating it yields CASSLMTSGRSEYF.

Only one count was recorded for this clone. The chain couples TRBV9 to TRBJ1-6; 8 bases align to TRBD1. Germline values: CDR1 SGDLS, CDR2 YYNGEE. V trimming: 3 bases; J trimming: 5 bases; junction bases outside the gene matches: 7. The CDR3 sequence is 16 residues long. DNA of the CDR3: TGTGCCAGCAGCGAAAACAGGGGGTTCGATAATTCACCCCTCCACTTT. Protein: CASSENRGFDNSPLHF.

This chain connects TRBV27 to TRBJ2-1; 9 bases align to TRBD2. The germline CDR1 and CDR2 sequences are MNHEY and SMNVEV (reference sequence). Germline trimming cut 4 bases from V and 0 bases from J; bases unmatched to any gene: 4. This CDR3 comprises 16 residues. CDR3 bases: TGTGCCAGCAGTTACCTAGCGGGGAGCTCCTACAATGAGCAGTTCTTC. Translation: CASSYLAGSSYNEQFF.

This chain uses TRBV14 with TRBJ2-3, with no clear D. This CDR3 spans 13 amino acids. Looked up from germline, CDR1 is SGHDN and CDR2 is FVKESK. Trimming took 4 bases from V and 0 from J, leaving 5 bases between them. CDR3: CASSPGSTDTQYF. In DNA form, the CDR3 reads TGTGCCAGCAGCCCCGGGAGCACAGATACGCAGTATTTT.

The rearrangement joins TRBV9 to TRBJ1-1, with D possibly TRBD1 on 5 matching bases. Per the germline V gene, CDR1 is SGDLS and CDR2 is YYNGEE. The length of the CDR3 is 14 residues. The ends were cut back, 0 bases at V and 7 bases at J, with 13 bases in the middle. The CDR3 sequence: CASSVVPGQGEAFF. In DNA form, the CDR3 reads TGTGCCAGCAGCGTAGTCCCAGGGCAGGGTGAAGCTTTCTTT.

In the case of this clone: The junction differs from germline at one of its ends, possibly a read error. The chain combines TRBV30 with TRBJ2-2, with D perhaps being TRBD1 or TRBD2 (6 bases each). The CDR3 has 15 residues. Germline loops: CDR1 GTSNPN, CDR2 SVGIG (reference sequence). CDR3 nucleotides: TGTGCCGGGAGGCCCCCTAGGGGGTTCACCGGGGAGCTGTTTTTT. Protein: CAGRPPRGFTGELFF.

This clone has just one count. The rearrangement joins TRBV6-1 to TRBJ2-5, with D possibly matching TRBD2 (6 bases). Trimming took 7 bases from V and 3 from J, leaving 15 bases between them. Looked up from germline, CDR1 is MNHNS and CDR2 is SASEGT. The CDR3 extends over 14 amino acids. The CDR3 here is CASTTRDLKETQYF. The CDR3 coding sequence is TGTGCCAGCACAACCCGGGACTTAAAAGAGACCCAGTACTTC.